The 25 T cell receptor beta chains reported below all come from one sample, sequenced in a study of T cells expressing NK-cell markers. TCRdb re-called the 5' RACE reads and gives one entry per CDR3 protein, without DNA. The sample includes more than 250,000 distinct CDR3 sequences. The sequencing input was blood T cells: a sorted CD56 or NKG2C T cell subset, CD4+ or CD8+ T cells, or bulk PBMC T cells (not recorded which). These receptors came from a man between 18 and 35 years old in good health.

The chain joins TRBV19 to TRBJ1-6; the TCRdb D gene call, TRBD1, has no DNA to confirm it. Germline V gene sequence: CDR1 LNHDA, CDR2 SQIVND (reference sequence). The CDR3 loop spans 15 amino acids. The CDR3: CASSSTGTGPGTLHF. Together with reference TRBV19 and TRBJ1-6, the CDR3 gives the full variable domain: DGGITQSPKYLFRKEGQNVTLSCEQNLNHDAMYWYRQDPGQGLRLIYYSQIVNDFQKGDIAEGYSVSREKKESFPLTVTSAQKNPTAFYLCASSSTGTGPGTLHFGNGTRLTVT.

V gene TRBV4-2 combines with J gene TRBJ2-1; TCRdb lists TRBD2, though no DNA is available to test this call. The CDR3 sequence is 17 residues long. Germline lookup yields CDR1 LGHNA and CDR2 YNFKEQ. The CDR3 protein is CASSQGTSGSSYNEQFF.

This chain connects TRBV7-9 to TRBJ1-1; TCRdb's D call, TRBD1, is unchecked because there is no DNA. CDR3 length equals 17 residues. Germline V gives CDR1 SEHNR, CDR2 FQNEAQ (reference sequence). CDR3 sequence: CASSPKTGGRGGTEAFF.

V gene TRBV12-3 or TRBV12-4 combines with J gene TRBJ1-4; TCRdb indicates TRBD1, and absent DNA this call remains unverified. The CDR3 covers 13 residues. CDR3 region: CASTWTGNEKLFF.

The J gene is TRBJ2-7, the V gene TRBV7-2; absent DNA, TCRdb's TRBD1 call cannot be checked. Germline CDR1 and CDR2: SGHTA and FQGNSA. The CDR3 sequence is 15 residues long. This CDR3 reads CASSSGQGQFYEQYF. Together with reference TRBV7-2 and TRBJ2-7, the CDR3 gives the full variable domain: GAGVSQSPSNKVTEKGKDVELRCDPISGHTALYWYRQSLGQGLEFLIYFQGNSAPDKSGLPSDRFSAERTGGSVSTLTIQRTQQEDSAVYLCASSSGQGQFYEQYFGPGTRLTVT.

The rearrangement links TRBV29-1 to TRBJ2-7; the TCRdb call, TRBD1, lacks DNA for checking. The germline V gene has CDR1 SQVTM and CDR2 ANQGSEA. The CDR3 has 14 amino acids. The chain's CDR3 is CSVTQAGSSYEQYF.

The CDR3 loop is CASSPPGRTGELFF. This chain joins TRBV12-3 or TRBV12-4 and TRBJ2-2; TCRdb picks TRBD1, but there is no DNA to check that call. The CDR3 covers 14 residues.

The chain employs TRBV12-3 or TRBV12-4 and TRBJ2-4; TCRdb proposes TRBD1, but this gene call is untestable without DNA. The CDR3 extends over 18 amino acids. CDR3 region: CASSFLRQASYAKNIQYF.

The chain couples TRBV12-3 or TRBV12-4 to TRBJ1-3; with no DNA, the TCRdb D assignment of TRBD1 cannot be verified. The CDR3 sequence is 16 residues long. CDR3 residues: CASSLEQGIMGNTIYF.

The gene calls are TRBV20-1 and TRBJ2-3; the D call from TCRdb, TRBD1, cannot be confirmed without DNA. Germline values: CDR1 DFQATT, CDR2 SNEGSKA (reference sequence). The CDR3 loop spans 15 amino acids. The CDR3 region is CSATYATVSTDTQYF.

The genes are TRBV29-1 and TRBJ1-1; lacking DNA, the TRBD1 call made by TCRdb goes unchecked. Germline CDR1 and CDR2: SQVTM and ANQGSEA. The CDR3 has 13 amino acids. The CDR3 sequence is CSGRQGKGTEAFF. Looking up the rest from reference TRBV29-1 and TRBJ1-1 gives the full variable domain: SAVISQKPSRDICQRGTSLTIQCQVDSQVTMMFWYRQQPGQSLTLIATANQGSEATYESGFVIDKFPISRPNLTFSTLTVSNMSPEDSSIYLCSGRQGKGTEAFFGQGTRLTVV.

The chain employs TRBV27 and TRBJ1-2; as DNA is missing, the TRBD1 call by TCRdb cannot be tested. Germline CDR1 reads MNHEY; CDR2 reads SMNVEV (reference sequence). The CDR3 spans 16 residues. The CDR3: CASSARQGLGGYGYTF.

The rearrangement uses TRBV12-3 or TRBV12-4 and TRBJ2-1; the TCRdb D gene call, TRBD2, has no DNA to confirm it. This CDR3 has 15 amino acids. The CDR3 protein is CASRISGRKSHEQFF.

The chain joins TRBV12-3 or TRBV12-4 to TRBJ1-5. The CDR3 has 16 residues. The CDR3 region is CASSKRSASNNQPQHF.

The chain joins TRBV12-3 or TRBV12-4 to TRBJ2-7. This CDR3 has 12 amino acids. The CDR3 region is CASSQSSVGQYF.

The CDR3 spells CASNGGVLTNTGELFF. V gene TRBV7-2 combines with J gene TRBJ2-2; TCRdb designates TRBD2, a call that cannot be tested without DNA. The CDR3 covers 16 residues. Germline V gene lookup returns CDR1 SGHTA and CDR2 FQGNSA.

The rearrangement links TRBV14 to TRBJ2-3. Germline V gene lookup returns CDR1 SGHDN and CDR2 FVKESK. This CDR3 comprises 16 residues. The CDR3 spells CASSPGTRSNTDTQYF.

V gene TRBV7-2 combines with J gene TRBJ1-1; no DNA is available, so the TRBD1 call from TCRdb remains unchecked. Germline CDR1 SGHTA, CDR2 FQGNSA. This CDR3 has 16 residues. The CDR3 is CASSLVGQGLNTEAFF.

The V gene is TRBV5-1, the J gene TRBJ2-5; the TCRdb call, TRBD2, lacks DNA for checking. Germline CDR1 and CDR2: SGHRS and YFSETQ. This CDR3 contains 17 residues. The CDR3 loop is CASSLGPSGRGQETQYF.

The V gene is TRBV24-1, the J gene TRBJ2-1; without DNA, the TCRdb call of TRBD1 cannot be checked. There are 16 residues in the CDR3. Per germline, CDR1 KGHDR and CDR2 SFDVKD. The CDR3 sequence: CATSDISGATYNEQFF.

The CDR3 sequence: CATSDLGRVADTQYF. The chain uses TRBV24-1 and TRBJ2-3; absent DNA, TCRdb's TRBD1 call cannot be checked. In germline, CDR1 is KGHDR, CDR2 SFDVKD. The CDR3 extends over 15 amino acids.

V and J are TRBV12-3 or TRBV12-4 and TRBJ1-2. The CDR3 runs to 14 residues. The CDR3 loop reads CASSLGSQTQGYTF.

The chain has TRBV29-1 and TRBJ1-2; TCRdb returns TRBD1, unconfirmable since there is no DNA. CDR1 and CDR2 (germline): SQVTM, ANQGSEA. CDR3 length: 13 residues. The CDR3 sequence: CSVEEQGANGYTF.

This chain connects TRBV11-2 to TRBJ2-2; the TRBD2 assignment by TCRdb is unverifiable without DNA. The germline V gene has CDR1 SGHAT and CDR2 FQNNGV. This CDR3 contains 17 residues. CDR3 region: CASSPRFGGSGTGELFF.

V is TRBV5-4 and J is TRBJ2-1; no DNA is available, so the TRBD2 call from TCRdb remains unchecked. Looked up from germline, CDR1 is SGHNT and CDR2 is YYREEE (reference sequence). This CDR3 spans 16 amino acids. CDR3 in amino acids: CASSFSSGRLYNEQFF. The whole variable domain, remainder taken from reference TRBV5-4 and TRBJ2-1, is ETGVTQSPTHLIKTRGQQVTLRCSSQSGHNTVSWYQQALGQGPQFIFQYYREEENGRGNFPPRFSGLQFPNYSSELNVNALELDDSALYLCASSFSSGRLYNEQFFGPGTRLTVL.